Sequencing of this T cell receptor beta chain was carried out in a study of OX40 agonist ivuxolimab in advanced cancers. Findings and caveats of the study: Expanded clones were, on average, more numerous among CD8+ T cells than CD4+. At doses 0.1 to 3.0 mg/kg, CD4+ and CD8+ clones expanded.

This clone has a single count. Its target is unknown. The CDR3 has 15 amino acids. The germline V and J ends were trimmed by 2 bases and 5 bases, with 12 bases remaining between them. The germline V gene has CDR1 SGHVS and CDR2 FNYEAQ. Enrollment shut out patients with autoimmune disease history or systemic immunosuppression. Libraries were prepared by immunoSEQ multiplex PCR; TCRdb keeps only in-frame clonotypes and omits some of them. The profile shows about 48,000 clones, roughly 77% of them singletons. This TCR came from an adult with an advanced solid tumor such as melanoma, head and neck, liver or kidney cancer. The chain carries TRBV7-6 and TRBJ2-2, with D perhaps matching TRBD1 or TRBD2 (5 bases each). This specimen consisted of CD4+ or CD8+ T cells sorted from blood, obtained in a trial of the OX40 agonist ivuxolimab. DNA of the CDR3: TGTGCCAGCAGCTTAATCCCAGGGACGACCGGGGAGCTGTTTTTT. It specifies CASSLIPGTTGELFF.